The 25 T cell receptor beta chains given below trace back to one sample, sequenced in a study of blood T cell repertoires in COVID-19 (dated by TCRdb to about 2020). Libraries were built with the immunoSEQ multiplex PCR assay. The clones in this table, taken by TCRdb from immuneACCESS, are in-frame only. Not every clone is retained; where verified, under half of the shortfall comes from an unresolved V gene, and the cause of the rest is unknown. For this sample there are approximately 500,000 clones; about 89% appear just once. About 8% of the sample lies in the top ten. Sequencing was performed on peripheral blood. The receptors were sampled from a woman between 50 and 59 years old with COVID-19, enrolled during active disease.

The gene calls are TRBV3-1 (or the pseudogene TRBV3-2) and TRBJ2-7; 9 nucleotides agree with TRBD2. The CDR3 length is 16 residues. The V gene's germline CDR1 is LGHDT and CDR2 YNNKEL (reference sequence). V dropped 4 bases and J dropped 0; count of bases not matched to a gene: 7. CDR3 nucleotides: TGTGCCAGCAGCCGGCTCCCTAGCGGGGTCTCCTACGAGCAGTACTTC. Translation gives CASSRLPSGVSYEQYF.

The chain employs TRBV5-1 and TRBJ2-1; the D gene is possibly TRBD2 (5 bases). V gave up 0 bases and J gave up 0 bases, with 7 bases separating them. CDR3 size: 15 residues. CDR1 and CDR2 (germline): SGHRS, YFSETQ. In nucleotides, the CDR3 is TGCGCCAGCAGCTTGGGCGGGCTCTCCTACAATGAGCAGTTCTTC. This translates into CASSLGGLSYNEQFF.

The gene calls are TRBV19 and TRBJ2-4; 10 bases agree with TRBD1. CDR1 and CDR2 from the germline V gene are LNHDA and SQIVND (reference sequence). The CDR3 totals 15 residues. The J segment lost 3 bases and the V segment lost 6 bases, leaving 5 bases of the junction unmatched. CDR3 loop: CASSGTGEGKNIQYF. The CDR3 region has the DNA TGTGCCAGTAGCGGGACAGGGGAGGGCAAAAACATTCAGTACTTC.

The chain links TRBV4-1 to TRBJ2-1, with 13 bases identical to TRBD2. Losses at the gene ends were 4 bases for V and 7 bases for J; bases not matched to a gene: 25. From germline, CDR1 is MGHRA and CDR2 YSYEKL. There are 22 residues in the CDR3. The CDR3 loop reads CASSPNGLGILSGTSGANEQFF. The CDR3 region has the DNA TGCGCCAGCAGCCCCAATGGCCTTGGTATTCTGTCCGGGACTAGCGGGGCAAATGAGCAGTTCTTC.

The rearrangement links TRBV15 to TRBJ1-1, with 7 positions matching TRBD1. This CDR3 has 14 residues. Germline lookup yields CDR1 LNHNV and CDR2 YYDKDF (reference sequence). J gave up 5 bases and V 3 bases, and 6 bases lay outside the gene matches. The DNA for the CDR3 is TGTGCCACCAGCAGTGGGACCAGGGGGACTGAAGCTTTCTTT. This encodes CATSSGTRGTEAFF.

The chain links TRBV19 to TRBJ1-2; 11 bases fit TRBD1. V shed 5 bases and J 7 bases; nucleotides not matched to a gene: 9. The CDR3 contains 15 residues. The germline CDR1 and CDR2 sequences are LNHDA and SQIVND (reference sequence). The CDR3 DNA follows: TGTGCCAGTAGTTTGATAACCGGGACAGGGGGTGGCTACACCTTC. Residues: CASSLITGTGGGYTF.

The chain has TRBV18 and TRBJ1-2; 7 bases are a match to TRBD1. In germline, CDR1 is KGHSH, CDR2 LQKENI. V shed 6 bases and J 4 bases; nucleotides not matched to a gene: 17. The CDR3 loop spans 17 amino acids. The CDR3 DNA is TGTGCCAGCTCGGGCGGGAAGGGACAGCCGATGACCTATGGCTACACCTTC. Protein: CASSGGKGQPMTYGYTF. The whole variable domain, filled in from reference TRBV18 and TRBJ1-2, reads NAGVMQNPRHLVRRRGQEARLRCSPMKGHSHVYWYRQLPEEGLKFMVYLQKENIIDESGMPKERFSAEFPKEGPSILRIQQVVRGDSAAYFCASSGGKGQPMTYGYTFGSGTRLTVV.

The rearrangement joins TRBV7-8 to TRBJ1-2; 9 bases agree with TRBD1. This CDR3 region has 18 residues. The V segment lost 4 bases and the J segment 6 bases; nucleotides outside the gene matches: 18. Germline-derived CDR1 and CDR2 are SGHVS and FQNEAQ. The CDR3 spells CASSWNPMNRGQRDGYTF. The CDR3 nucleotides are TGTGCCAGCAGCTGGAACCCGATGAACAGGGGGCAACGGGATGGCTACACCTTC.

CDR3 DNA: TGTGCCAGCAGTTACCCCCCCTATGGGACAACACAGCCCCAGCATTTT. Its translation is CASSYPPYGTTQPQHF. The chain is built from TRBV6-2 or TRBV6-3 and TRBJ1-5; D might be TRBD1 (6 bases). Deletions cut 2 bases from V and 7 bases from J, with 18 bases between. Per the germline V gene, CDR1 is MNHEY and CDR2 is SVGEGT. The CDR3 has 16 residues.

The chain uses TRBV6-5 and TRBJ2-7; TRBD1 might be the D (5 bases). Trimming removed 7 bases from V and 2 bases from J, with 15 bases in between. The germline V gene encodes CDR1 MNHEY and CDR2 SVGAGI. This CDR3 comprises 14 residues. CDR3 DNA: TGTGCCAGCAAGATGGACGGACACACCTACGAGCAGTACTTC. This translates into CASKMDGHTYEQYF.

The V and J genes are TRBV21-1 and TRBJ1-2; TRBD1 is the table's D call and was not checked against the DNA. TRBV21-1 is a pseudogene. The CDR3 is 17 residues long. Here the CDR3 reads CASSRYSRDRGTYGYTF. The CDR3 DNA reads as TGTGCCAGCAGCAGGTATTCCCGGGACAGGGGCACCTATGGCTACACCTTC.

The J gene is TRBJ1-1, the V gene TRBV5-6; D not certain. This CDR3 region has 14 residues. CDR1 SGHDT and CDR2 YYEEEE come from the germline V gene. V dropped 1 base and J dropped 2 bases, with 9 bases sitting between them. The CDR3 region is CASSLYWRNTEAFF. CDR3 nucleotides: TGTGCCAGCAGCTTGTACTGGAGAAACACTGAAGCTTTCTTT. The full variable domain, rest sourced from reference TRBV5-6 and TRBJ1-1, is DAGVTQSPTHLIKTRGQQVTLRCSPKSGHDTVSWYQQALGQGPQFIFQYYEEEERQRGNFPDRFSGHQFPNYSSELNVNALLLGDSALYLCASSLYWRNTEAFFGQGTRLTVV.

The chain has TRBV10-2 and TRBJ2-3, with TRBD2 matching 9 bases. Germline CDR1 reads WSHSY; CDR2 reads SAAADI. The CDR3 has 19 amino acids. Trimming at V came to 0 bases and at J to 4 bases, leaving 14 bases not matched to a gene. The CDR3 DNA reads as TGCGCCAGCAGTGAGTCTAGCGGGGGACCCCCGGGGGCGCCAGATACGCAGTATTTT. Encoded protein: CASSESSGGPPGAPDTQYF.

The chain recombines TRBV6-5 with TRBJ2-2; D is uncertain. This CDR3 has 13 residues. CDR1 and CDR2 (germline): MNHEY, SVGAGI. V shed 7 bases and J shed 2 bases, with 8 bases lying between them. This CDR3 reads CASTHTNTGELFF. CDR3 coding DNA: TGTGCCAGCACACACACCAACACCGGGGAGCTGTTTTTT.

The V and J genes are TRBV6-5 and TRBJ2-2; no clear D gene. V was trimmed by 6 bases and J by 7 bases, leaving 12 bases between them. Germline V gene data show CDR1 as MNHEY and CDR2 as SVGAGI. CDR3 size: 13 residues. CDR3 loop: CASRGAYGGELFF. The DNA for the CDR3 is TGTGCCAGCAGGGGCGCATACGGCGGGGAGCTGTTTTTT.

The V gene is TRBV12-3 or TRBV12-4, the J gene TRBJ1-1; TRBD1 matches at 7 bases. The CDR3 contains 11 residues. V was clipped by 8 bases and J by 10 bases; unmatched bases: 7. CDR3 residues: CASSVRGPAFF. The CDR3 DNA follows: TGTGCCAGCTCGGTTAGGGGGCCAGCTTTCTTT.

The gene calls are TRBV5-1 and TRBJ2-2; D possibly corresponds to TRBD2 (6 bases). This CDR3 comprises 16 residues. The germline CDR1 and CDR2 sequences are SGHRS and YFSETQ. V was shortened by 1 base and J by 1 base, with 11 bases between the two germline ends. CDR3 bases: TGCGCCAGCAGCTTGAGAAGGGACTGGAACACCGGGGAGCTGTTTTTT. It encodes CASSLRRDWNTGELFF. The full variable domain, its missing parts supplied by reference TRBV5-1 and TRBJ2-2, is KAGVTQTPRYLIKTRGQQVTLSCSPISGHRSVSWYQQTPGQGLQFLFEYFSETQRNKGNFPGRFSGRQFSNSRSEMNVSTLELGDSALYLCASSLRRDWNTGELFFGEGSRLTVL.

The chain joins TRBV21-1 to TRBJ1-1; the DNA was not compared with TRBD1, the D call given in the table. TRBV21-1 is listed as a pseudogene. CDR3 size: 16 residues. The CDR3 region is CASSKGHRGFNTEAFF. In DNA form, the CDR3 reads TGTGCCAGCAGCAAAGGCCACAGGGGCTTCAACACTGAAGCTTTCTTT.

The rearrangement uses TRBV30 and TRBJ1-2; no reliable D call. Germline V gene data show CDR1 as GTSNPN and CDR2 as SVGIG (reference sequence). The CDR3 sequence is 11 residues long. V dropped 5 bases and J dropped 7 bases, with 11 bases sitting between them. CDR3 nucleotide sequence: TGTGCCTGGGGAAGGGAGTCTGGCTACACCTTC. It encodes CAWGRESGYTF.

This clone was recorded once. The chain has TRBV3-1 (or the pseudogene TRBV3-2) and TRBJ1-5; D is possibly TRBD1 (5 bases). Trimming removed 4 bases at V and 11 bases at J, with 15 bases between. Per germline, CDR1 LGHDT and CDR2 YNNKEL (reference sequence). The CDR3 loop spans 13 amino acids. Here the CDR3 reads CASSPGGGRAQHF. The CDR3, as DNA: TGTGCCAGCAGCCCGGGGGGGGGTAGAGCCCAGCATTTT.

V and J are TRBV30 and TRBJ2-3; TRBD2 is a possible D gene (5 bases). Germline CDR1 and CDR2: GTSNPN and SVGIG (reference sequence). This CDR3 contains 14 residues. CDR3 in amino acids: CAGERQRHTDTQYF. The CDR3 coding sequence is TGTGCTGGAGAGCGGCAGAGACACACAGATACGCAGTATTTT.

CDR3 in DNA: TGTGCCAGCACCGGACAGGTTTTACACACAGATACGCAGTATTTT. Its protein product is CASTGQVLHTDTQYF. The chain links TRBV6-5 to TRBJ2-3, with TRBD1 matching 7 bases. This CDR3 is 15 amino acids long. Per germline, CDR1 MNHEY and CDR2 SVGAGI. J gave up 2 bases and V 7 bases, and 9 bases lay outside the gene matches.

The chain is built from TRBV5-4 and TRBJ2-7, with D maybe TRBD1 (7 bases). The CDR3 is 14 residues long. The V gene lost 3 bases and the J gene lost 6 bases, with 16 bases spanning the gap. CDR1 and CDR2 from the germline V gene are SGHNT and YYREEE (reference sequence). The CDR3 nucleotides read TGTGCCAGCAGCTGGGCAGGGGGGTCGAGCGAGCAGTACTTC. Its translation: CASSWAGGSSEQYF.

V is TRBV2 and J is TRBJ2-7; no clear D gene. Germline CDR1 SNHLY, CDR2 FYNNEI. V lost 5 bases, J lost 2 bases, and 10 bases lay in between. This CDR3 region has 13 residues. The CDR3 spells CASSMGRTYEQYF. For the CDR3, the DNA is TGTGCCAGCAGTATGGGCAGGACCTACGAGCAGTACTTC.

The J gene is TRBJ1-2, the V gene TRBV7-9; possible D gene TRBD1, 6 bases. Germline V gene lookup returns CDR1 SEHNR and CDR2 FQNEAQ (reference sequence). V was trimmed by 0 bases and J by 4 bases, leaving 12 bases between them. The CDR3 loop spans 15 amino acids. CDR3 in amino acids: CASSLAGDRTYGYTF. The DNA of the CDR3 is TGTGCCAGCAGCTTAGCCGGAGACAGGACCTATGGCTACACCTTC.